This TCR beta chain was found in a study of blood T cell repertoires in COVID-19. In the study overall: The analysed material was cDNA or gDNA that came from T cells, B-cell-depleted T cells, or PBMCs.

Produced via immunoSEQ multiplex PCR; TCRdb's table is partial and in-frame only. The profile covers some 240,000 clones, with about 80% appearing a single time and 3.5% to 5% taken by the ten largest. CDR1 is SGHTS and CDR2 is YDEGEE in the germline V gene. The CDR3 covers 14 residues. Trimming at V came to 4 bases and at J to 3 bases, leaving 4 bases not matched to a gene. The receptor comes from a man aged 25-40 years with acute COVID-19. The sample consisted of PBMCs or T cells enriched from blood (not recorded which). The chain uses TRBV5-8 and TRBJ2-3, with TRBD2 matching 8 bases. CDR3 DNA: TGTGCCAGCAGCCGTCGGGAGGGGACAGATACGCAGTATTTT. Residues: CASSRREGTDTQYF.